Sequencing of this T cell receptor (beta chain) was carried out in a study of PD-L1 blockade in urothelial cancer (dated 2017 in TCRdb). For the wider study: All patients started therapy in about 2014 and received atezolizumab 1,200 mg intravenously every 3 weeks. About nine tenths of the roughly 29 patients were males with bladder-origin urothelial cancer, and 18 of 29 reported a prior smoking history. Patients had an ECOG performance status of 0 or 1 and had received between 0 and 3 prior chemotherapy regimens. Blood samples were analyzed at 3 weeks after treatment start (second dose) and at 6 weeks after treatment start. Blood samples yielded a median of approximately 150,000 T cells and tens of thousands of unique TCRs, with median clonality approximately 0.08. The study, an exploratory multi-omic analysis, examined somatic, immune and clinical correlates of response to PD-L1 blockade with atezolizumab in urothelial cancer. Pretreatment tumor samples, along with matched peripheral blood serially collected before and after atezolizumab treatment, were subjected to TCR sequencing. Durable clinical benefit meant progression-free survival longer than 6 months, and TCR features were also tested against progression-free and overall survival. In the same patients who had TCR sequencing, pretreatment tumors also underwent whole exome sequencing and RNA sequencing. Nine or ten patients reached durable clinical benefit, while 20 patients did not. Some 30 patients had pretreatment blood TCR-seq, around 25 had at least one posttreatment blood collection, and around 25 had tumor TCR-seq.

With regard to this clone: The antigen it recognizes is unknown. There are no base qualities to consult, and no much larger clone falls within one base.

From a lookup of the germline V gene, CDR1 and CDR2 are MDHEN and SYDVKM. From V the trimming removes 6 bases and from J it removes 8 bases, while the gene matches leave 6 bases of the junction unaccounted for. The cysteine opens and the phenylalanine closes a CDR3 of 14 amino acids. Of all the DNA, just the CDR3 is kept, 42 bases in frame from base 1. The cohort included roughly 30 patients with locally advanced or metastatic urothelial carcinoma who were treated at Memorial Sloan Kettering on a trial protocol. Peripheral blood mononuclear cells were collected pretreatment and during treatment, with between 1 and 8 total time points obtained per patient. The Qiagen DNeasy Blood extraction kit was used to purify genomic DNA from total PBMCs and from tumor samples. PBMCs were collected pretreatment and during treatment and were isolated and stored as previously described. Each PCR received spiked-in synthetic TCR analog templates so that absolute template abundance could be estimated from read counts. TCRbeta CDR3 regions were amplified from genomic DNA with bias-controlled V and J gene primers using the immunoSEQ assay. Sequencing of rearranged TCRbeta segments was performed at approximately 20X coverage. The study's own analysis went as follows. Clustering was used to correct sequencing errors, and CDR3s were annotated against IMGT so that V, D and J genes could be assigned. Out-of-frame and stop-codon sequences were excluded, and only productive TCRbeta rearrangements were used in downstream analyses. Clonality was calculated as one minus the Shannon entropy normalized by the log of the number of unique productive sequences. Clones differing between time points or between blood and tumor were identified using Fisher's exact test with Benjamini-Hochberg correction, with an adjusted p below 0.01 applied as the threshold. Held by TCRdb, this immuneACCESS table contains in-frame sequences only and omits some clones. Under half of the omission traces to an unresolved V gene where checked; the cause of the rest is unknown. V, J and clone size derive from that table, while D and trimming were established from the DNA sequence. Present in this sample are about 41,000 clones, 82% of which were seen just once. The top ten clones comprise more than 15% of the sample.

Results and caveats for the whole study, not just this receptor: Because of the small sample size (n ≈ 29) and the many exploratory analyses performed, the results are intended to be regarded as hypothesis-generating. At 3 weeks after the start of treatment, tumor-associated TCR clones in peripheral blood had expanded more in patients with durable benefit (n of about 22, p = 0.022). A pretreatment peripheral blood TCR clonality below the median was linked to improved progression-free and overall survival.

The TCR sequence derives from a man aged 55-75 years with urothelial cancer. Specimen: PBMCs, collected around atezolizumab (anti-PD-L1) treatment. In this chain, TRBV28 is recombined with TRBJ1-4, with TRBD1 identical over 10 junction bases. In nucleotide form, the sequence is TGTGCCAGCAGCCGGACAGGGGGATCCGAAAAACTGTTTTTT. Its protein reads: CASSRTGGSEKLFF.